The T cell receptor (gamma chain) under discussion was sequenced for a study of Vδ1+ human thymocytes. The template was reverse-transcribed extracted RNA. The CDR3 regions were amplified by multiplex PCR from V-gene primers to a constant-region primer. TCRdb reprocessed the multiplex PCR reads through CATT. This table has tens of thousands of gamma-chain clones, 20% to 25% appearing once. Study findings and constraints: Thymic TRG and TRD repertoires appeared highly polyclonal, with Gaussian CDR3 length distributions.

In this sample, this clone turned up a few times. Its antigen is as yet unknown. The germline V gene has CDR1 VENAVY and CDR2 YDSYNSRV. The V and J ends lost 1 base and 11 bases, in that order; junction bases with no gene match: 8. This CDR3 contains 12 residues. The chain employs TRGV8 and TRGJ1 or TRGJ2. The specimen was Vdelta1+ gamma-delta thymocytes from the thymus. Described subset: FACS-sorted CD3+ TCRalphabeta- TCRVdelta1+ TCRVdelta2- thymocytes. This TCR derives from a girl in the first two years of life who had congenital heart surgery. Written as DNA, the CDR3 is TGTGCCACCTGGGATAGTGGGCCTGAGAAACTCTTT. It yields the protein CATWDSGPEKLF.